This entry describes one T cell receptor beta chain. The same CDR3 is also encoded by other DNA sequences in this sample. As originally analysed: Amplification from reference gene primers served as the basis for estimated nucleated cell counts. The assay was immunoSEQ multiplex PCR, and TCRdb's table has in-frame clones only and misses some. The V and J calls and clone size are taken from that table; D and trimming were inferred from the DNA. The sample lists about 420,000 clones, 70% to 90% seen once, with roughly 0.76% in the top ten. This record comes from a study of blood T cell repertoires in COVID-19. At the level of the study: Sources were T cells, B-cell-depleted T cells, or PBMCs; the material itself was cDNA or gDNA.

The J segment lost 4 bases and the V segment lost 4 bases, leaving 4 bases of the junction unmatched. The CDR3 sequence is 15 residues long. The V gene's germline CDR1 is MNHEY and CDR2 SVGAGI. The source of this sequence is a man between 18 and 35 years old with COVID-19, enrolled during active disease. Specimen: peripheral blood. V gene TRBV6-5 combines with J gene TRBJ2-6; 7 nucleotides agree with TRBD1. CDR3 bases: TGTGCCAGCAGTTTACAGGGGTCGGGGGCCAACGTCCTGACTTTC. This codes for CASSLQGSGANVLTF.